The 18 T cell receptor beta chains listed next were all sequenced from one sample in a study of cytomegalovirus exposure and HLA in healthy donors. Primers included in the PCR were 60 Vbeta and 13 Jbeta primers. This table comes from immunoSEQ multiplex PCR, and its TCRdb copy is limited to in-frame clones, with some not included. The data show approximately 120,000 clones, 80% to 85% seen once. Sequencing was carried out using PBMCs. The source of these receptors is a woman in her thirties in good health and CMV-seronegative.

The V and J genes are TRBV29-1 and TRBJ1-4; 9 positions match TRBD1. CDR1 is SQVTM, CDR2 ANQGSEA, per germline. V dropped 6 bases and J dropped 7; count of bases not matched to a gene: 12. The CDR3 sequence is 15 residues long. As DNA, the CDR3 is TGCAGCGTCATGAAAAACAGGGGGCAGGGTGAAAAACTGTTTTTT. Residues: CSVMKNRGQGEKLFF.

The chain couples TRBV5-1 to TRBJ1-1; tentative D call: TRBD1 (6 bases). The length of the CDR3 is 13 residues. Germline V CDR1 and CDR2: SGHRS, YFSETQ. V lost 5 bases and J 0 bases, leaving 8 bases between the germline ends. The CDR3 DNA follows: TGCGCCAGCAGTAGGGACATGAACACTGAAGCTTTCTTT. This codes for CASSRDMNTEAFF.

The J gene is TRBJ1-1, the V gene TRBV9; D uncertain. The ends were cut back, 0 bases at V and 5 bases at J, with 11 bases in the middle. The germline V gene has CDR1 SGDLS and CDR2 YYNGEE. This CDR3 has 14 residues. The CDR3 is CASSVVGSPTEAFF. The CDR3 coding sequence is TGTGCCAGCAGCGTAGTCGGGTCACCTACTGAAGCTTTCTTT.

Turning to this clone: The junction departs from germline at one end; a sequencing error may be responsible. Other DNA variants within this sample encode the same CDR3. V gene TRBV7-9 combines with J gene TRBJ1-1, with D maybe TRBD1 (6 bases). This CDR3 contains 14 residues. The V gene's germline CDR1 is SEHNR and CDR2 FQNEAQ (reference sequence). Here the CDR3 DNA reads TGTGCCAGCAGCTCGGGACACGCGAACACTGAGGCTTTCTTT. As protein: CASSSGHANTEAFF.

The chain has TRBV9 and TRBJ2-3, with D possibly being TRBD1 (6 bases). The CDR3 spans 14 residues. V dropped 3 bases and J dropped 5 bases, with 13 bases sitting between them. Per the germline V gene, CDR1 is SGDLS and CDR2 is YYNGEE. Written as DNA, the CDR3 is TGTGCCAGCAGCGGCTTACAGGGCCTAGATACGCAGTATTTT. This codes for CASSGLQGLDTQYF.

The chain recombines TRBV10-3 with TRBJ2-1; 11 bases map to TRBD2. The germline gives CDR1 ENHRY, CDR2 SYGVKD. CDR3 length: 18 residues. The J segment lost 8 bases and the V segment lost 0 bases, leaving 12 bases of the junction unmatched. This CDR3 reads CAISESMTSGTTRDEQFF. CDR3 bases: TGTGCCATCAGTGAGTCGATGACTAGCGGGACTACCAGGGATGAGCAGTTCTTC.

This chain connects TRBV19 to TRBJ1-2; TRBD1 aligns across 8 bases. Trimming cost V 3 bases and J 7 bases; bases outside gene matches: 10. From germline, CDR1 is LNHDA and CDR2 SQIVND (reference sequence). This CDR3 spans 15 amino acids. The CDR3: CASSMAGQGIVGYTF. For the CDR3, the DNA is TGTGCCAGTAGTATGGCCGGACAGGGAATAGTTGGCTACACCTTC.

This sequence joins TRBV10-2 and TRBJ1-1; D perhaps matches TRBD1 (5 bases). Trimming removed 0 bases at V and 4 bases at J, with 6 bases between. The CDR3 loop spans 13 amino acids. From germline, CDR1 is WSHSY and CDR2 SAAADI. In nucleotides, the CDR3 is TGCGCCAGCAGTGAGTCGGGGGGCACTGAAGCTTTCTTT. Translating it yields CASSESGGTEAFF.

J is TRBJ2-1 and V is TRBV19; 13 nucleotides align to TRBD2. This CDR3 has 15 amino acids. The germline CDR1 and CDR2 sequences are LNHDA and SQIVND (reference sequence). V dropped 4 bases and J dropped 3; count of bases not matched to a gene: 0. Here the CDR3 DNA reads TGTGCCAGTAGTAGGACTAGCGGGAGCTACAATGAGCAGTTCTTC. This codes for CASSRTSGSYNEQFF. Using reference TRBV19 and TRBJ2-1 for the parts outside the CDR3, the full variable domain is DGGITQSPKYLFRKEGQNVTLSCEQNLNHDAMYWYRQDPGQGLRLIYYSQIVNDFQKGDIAEGYSVSREKKESFPLTVTSAQKNPTAFYLCASSRTSGSYNEQFFGPGTRLTVL.

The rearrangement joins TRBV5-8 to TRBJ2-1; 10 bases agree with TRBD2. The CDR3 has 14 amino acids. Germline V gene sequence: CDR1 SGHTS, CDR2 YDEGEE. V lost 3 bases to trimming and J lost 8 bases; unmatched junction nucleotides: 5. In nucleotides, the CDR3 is TGTGCCAGCAGCTCCGGGACTAGCGTCTATGAGCAGTTCTTC. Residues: CASSSGTSVYEQFF. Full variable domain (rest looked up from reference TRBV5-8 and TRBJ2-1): EAGVTQSPTHLIKTRGQQATLRCSPISGHTSVYWYQQALGLGLQFLLWYDEGEERNRGNFPPRFSGRQFPNYSSELNVNALELEDSALYLCASSSGTSVYEQFFGPGTRLTVL.

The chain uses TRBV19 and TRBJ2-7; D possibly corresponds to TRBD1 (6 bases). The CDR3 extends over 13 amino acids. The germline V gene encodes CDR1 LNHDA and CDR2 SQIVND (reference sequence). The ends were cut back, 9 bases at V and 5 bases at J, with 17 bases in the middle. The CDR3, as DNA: TGTGCCAGCAAGCAGGGGAACTACAACGAGCAGTACTTC. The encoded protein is CASKQGNYNEQYF. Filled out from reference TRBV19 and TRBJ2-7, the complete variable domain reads DGGITQSPKYLFRKEGQNVTLSCEQNLNHDAMYWYRQDPGQGLRLIYYSQIVNDFQKGDIAEGYSVSREKKESFPLTVTSAQKNPTAFYLCASKQGNYNEQYFGPGTRLTVT.

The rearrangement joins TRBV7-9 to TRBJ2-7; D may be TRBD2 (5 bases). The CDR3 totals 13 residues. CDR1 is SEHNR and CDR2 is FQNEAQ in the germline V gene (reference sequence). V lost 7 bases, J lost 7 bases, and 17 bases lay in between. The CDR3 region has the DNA TGTGCCAGCACCACGGGATGGGCTGGGGAGCAGTACTTC. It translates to CASTTGWAGEQYF.

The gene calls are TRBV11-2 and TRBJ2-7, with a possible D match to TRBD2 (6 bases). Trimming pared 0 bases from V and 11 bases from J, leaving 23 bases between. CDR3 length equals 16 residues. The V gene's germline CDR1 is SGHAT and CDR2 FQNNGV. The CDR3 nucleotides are TGTGCCAGCAGCTTAGATCGCTGGGGGACTCCGCCTTTGGAGTACTTC. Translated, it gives CASSLDRWGTPPLEYF.

The CDR3 nucleotides are TGTGCCAGTAGTCGACAGGGGGCGCGGGATACGCAGTATTTT. Protein product: CASSRQGARDTQYF. The V and J genes are TRBV19 and TRBJ2-3, with 10 bases aligning to TRBD1. CDR3 length equals 14 residues. Germline CDR1 and CDR2: LNHDA and SQIVND (reference sequence). V was clipped by 5 bases and J by 6 bases; unmatched bases: 5.

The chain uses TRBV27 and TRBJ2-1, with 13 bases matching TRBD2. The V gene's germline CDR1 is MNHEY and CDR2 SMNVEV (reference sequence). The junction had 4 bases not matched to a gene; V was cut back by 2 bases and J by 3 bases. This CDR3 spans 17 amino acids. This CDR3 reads CASSLRGLAGRYNEQFF. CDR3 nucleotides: TGTGCCAGCAGTTTACGGGGACTAGCGGGGCGCTACAATGAGCAGTTCTTC.

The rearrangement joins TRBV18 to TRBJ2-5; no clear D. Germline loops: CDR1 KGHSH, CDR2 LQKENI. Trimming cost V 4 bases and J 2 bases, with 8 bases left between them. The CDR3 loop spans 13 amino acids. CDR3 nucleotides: TGTGCCAGCTCACGTCGGTATCAAGAGACCCAGTACTTC. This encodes CASSRRYQETQYF. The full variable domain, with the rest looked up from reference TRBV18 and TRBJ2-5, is NAGVMQNPRHLVRRRGQEARLRCSPMKGHSHVYWYRQLPEEGLKFMVYLQKENIIDESGMPKERFSAEFPKEGPSILRIQQVVRGDSAAYFCASSRRYQETQYFGPGTRLLVL.

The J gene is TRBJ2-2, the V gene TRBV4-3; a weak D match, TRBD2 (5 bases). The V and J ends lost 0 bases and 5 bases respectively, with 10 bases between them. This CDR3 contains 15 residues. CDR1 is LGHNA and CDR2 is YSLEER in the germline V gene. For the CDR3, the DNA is TGCGCCAGCAGCCAAGATTGGGGAGAAACCGGGGAGCTGTTTTTT. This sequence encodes CASSQDWGETGELFF.

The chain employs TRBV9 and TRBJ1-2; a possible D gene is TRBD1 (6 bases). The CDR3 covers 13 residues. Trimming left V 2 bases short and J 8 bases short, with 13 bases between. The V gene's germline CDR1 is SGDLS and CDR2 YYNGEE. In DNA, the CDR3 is TGTGCCAGCAGCGTTGGGGGGGCGGGGGGCTACACCTTC. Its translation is CASSVGGAGGYTF.